Below are 6 T cell receptor beta chains sequenced from a single sample in a study of blood T cell repertoires in COVID-19. Here immunoSEQ multiplex PCR was the method, and the copy in TCRdb shows in-frame clones only, minus some. The sample has some 310,000 clones; about nine tenths are singletons. Sequencing was performed on peripheral blood. The source is a man aged 45-60 years with active or convalescent COVID-19.

Concerning this clone: This sample includes further DNA sequences coding for the same CDR3. This chain connects TRBV28 to TRBJ1-5; 9 bases agree with TRBD1. The germline CDR1 and CDR2 sequences are MDHEN and SYDVKM. The CDR3 contains 15 residues. The V segment lost 5 bases and the J segment 5 bases; nucleotides outside the gene matches: 7. The CDR3 DNA sequence: TGTGCCAGCAGTCCCCGAACAGGGGGCGATCAGCCCCAGCATTTT. It codes for CASSPRTGGDQPQHF.

The CDR3 region has the DNA TGTGCCAGCAGTGCGACAGGGGTCAACGAGCAGTACTTC. Its translation: CASSATGVNEQYF. This chain joins TRBV28 and TRBJ2-7; 8 bases match TRBD1. CDR1 is MDHEN, CDR2 SYDVKM, per germline. V was pared by 5 bases and J by 5 bases, with 5 bases of the junction left unmatched. CDR3 length equals 13 residues. The entire variable domain, with the rest obtained from reference TRBV28 and TRBJ2-7, is as follows: DVKVTQSSRYLVKRTGEKVFLECVQDMDHENMFWYRQDPGLGLRLIYFSYDVKMKEKGDIPEGYSVSREKKERFSLILESASTNQTSMYLCASSATGVNEQYFGPGTRLTVT.

The J gene is TRBJ1-2, the V gene TRBV5-1; TRBD1 agrees at 11 bases. This CDR3 has 16 residues. Per germline, CDR1 SGHRS and CDR2 YFSETQ. Trimming cost V 5 bases and J 4 bases; bases outside gene matches: 10. As DNA, the CDR3 is TGCGCCAGCAGACAACCCGGGACAGGGGGTCCCTATGGCTACACCTTC. Encoded protein: CASRQPGTGGPYGYTF.

V and J are TRBV9 and TRBJ1-6; D might be TRBD1 (6 bases). CDR3 length: 17 residues. Germline V gene data show CDR1 as SGDLS and CDR2 as YYNGEE. The germline V and J ends were trimmed by 0 bases and 3 bases, with 13 bases remaining between them. CDR3 DNA: TGTGCCAGCAGCGTAGAAGGTCGGACAGACTATAATTCACCCCTCCACTTT. Translated, it gives CASSVEGRTDYNSPLHF.

The CDR3 nucleotides are TGTGCCAGTAGTATAGTCCCTAGTGATACGCAGTATTTT. It yields the protein CASSIVPSDTQYF. The rearrangement joins TRBV19 to TRBJ2-3; no clear D gene. Trimming left V 1 base short and J 6 bases short, with 8 bases between. This CDR3 region has 13 residues. CDR1 is LNHDA, CDR2 SQIVND, per germline (reference sequence).

The chain has TRBV6-5 and TRBJ1-3, with D uncertain. Trimming removed 2 bases at V and 4 bases at J, with 12 bases between. The CDR3 consists of 15 residues. In germline, CDR1 is MNHEY, CDR2 SVGAGI. The CDR3 spells CASSYGVAEGNTIYF. In DNA form, the CDR3 reads TGTGCCAGCAGTTACGGCGTGGCGGAAGGAAACACCATATATTTT.